The 30 T cell receptor beta chains listed next were all sequenced from one sample in a study of breast tumors, draining lymph nodes, adjacent tissues. TCRdb passed the multiplex PCR reads through MiXCR, listing each CDR3 protein once. Of about 200,000 distinct CDR3 sequences in the sample, nearly 35% are singletons; the top ten hold under 4.5%. Breast cancer patients provided tissue from their axillary draining lymph nodes. Sequencing input: axillary lymph node tissue. Source of these receptors: a female donor with breast cancer. Some clones in this sample may be carry-over from other donors' samples.

This clonotype came up many times. This chain connects TRBV11-3 to TRBJ2-2; 7 nucleotides line up with TRBD1. V was pared by 2 bases and J by 5 bases, with 2 bases of the junction left unmatched. CDR1 SGHNT and CDR2 YENEEA come from the germline V gene. The CDR3 has 14 amino acids. DNA for the CDR3: TGTGCCAGCAGCTTAACCAGGGGGACCGGGGAGCTGTTTTTT. Its protein is CASSLTRGTGELFF.

There are many counts of this clonotype. V gene TRBV7-3 combines with J gene TRBJ2-1; no reliable D call. Germline V lookup: CDR1 SGHTA, CDR2 FQGTGA. The CDR3 is 12 amino acids. Trimming left V 5 bases short and J 7 bases short, with 9 bases between. The CDR3 loop is CASSPSTNEQFF. The CDR3 nucleotides are TGTGCCAGCAGCCCATCGACGAATGAGCAGTTCTTC.

The chain combines TRBV6-6 with TRBJ2-2, with 9 bases aligning to TRBD1. V trimming: 4 bases; J trimming: 5 bases; junction bases outside the gene matches: 26. Looked up from germline, CDR1 is MNHNY and CDR2 is SVGAGI (reference sequence). The CDR3 loop spans 22 amino acids. CDR3 amino acids: CASSWDRDPWESAQPQTGELFF. Here the CDR3 DNA reads TGTGCCAGCAGTTGGGACAGGGACCCCTGGGAGAGCGCGCAACCTCAGACCGGGGAGCTGTTTTTT.

The table lists this clonotype with many counts. V is TRBV7-3 and J is TRBJ2-7; D is unresolved. This CDR3 is 12 amino acids long. Trimming removed 5 bases at V and 4 bases at J, with 9 bases between. The germline CDR1 and CDR2 sequences are SGHTA and FQGTGA. CDR3 amino acids: CASSKDGYEQYF. The CDR3 nucleotides read TGTGCCAGCAGCAAGGACGGTTACGAGCAGTACTTC.

This clonotype was observed a few times. The V gene is TRBV5-5, the J gene TRBJ1-5; D is perhaps TRBD1 (6 bases). V dropped 4 bases and J dropped 6 bases, with 17 bases sitting between them. In germline, CDR1 is SGHKS, CDR2 YYEKEE (reference sequence). The CDR3 contains 15 residues. Here the CDR3 DNA reads TGTGCCAGCAGCCAGACAGGCGCCCTTGGTCAGCCCCAGCATTTT. This codes for CASSQTGALGQPQHF.

This chain uses TRBV12-5 with TRBJ1-6; D not resolved. The V gene lost 3 bases and the J gene lost 6 bases, with 3 bases spanning the gap. The CDR3 has 12 amino acids. Germline lookup yields CDR1 LGHNT and CDR2 FRNRAP. The CDR3 sequence is CASGFSNSPLHF. Here the CDR3 DNA reads TGTGCTAGTGGTTTCTCTAATTCACCCCTCCACTTT.

This clonotype has only a few counts. The chain carries TRBV6-2 or TRBV6-3 and TRBJ1-5, with 7 bases that match TRBD1. The J segment lost 0 bases and the V segment lost 6 bases, leaving 8 bases of the junction unmatched. Per germline, CDR1 MNHEY and CDR2 SVGEGT. The CDR3 consists of 16 residues. Written as DNA, the CDR3 is TGTGCCAGCAGACGACAGGGAGGGGATAGCAATCAGCCCCAGCATTTT. This encodes CASRRQGGDSNQPQHF.

This clonotype was observed at least ten times. The chain has TRBV20-1 and TRBJ2-4, with 12 bases matching TRBD2. With 3 bases clipped from V and 3 bases from J, the junction kept 6 bases outside the gene matches. CDR1 and CDR2 from the germline V gene are DFQATT and SNEGSKA (reference sequence). This CDR3 is built from 16 residues. CDR3 in amino acids: CSARALAGGFKNIQYF. As DNA, the CDR3 is TGCAGTGCTAGGGCCCTAGCGGGAGGGTTCAAAAACATTCAGTACTTC.

This chain joins TRBV7-9 and TRBJ1-1; the D gene is possibly TRBD1 (5 bases). The CDR3 is 16 amino acids. Between the trimmed V and J ends, which lost 2 bases and 5 bases, there was a span of 18 bases. Germline V gene lookup returns CDR1 SEHNR and CDR2 FQNEAQ (reference sequence). The CDR3 DNA is TGTGCCAGCAGCTTAAGGGGTGCGGGGTATGGGACTGAAGCTTTCTTT. Its protein product is CASSLRGAGYGTEAFF.

This clonotype was picked up a small number of times. The chain has TRBV6-1 and TRBJ2-1; 7 nucleotides line up with TRBD2. After removal of 4 bases from V and 5 bases from J, the junction contained 2 bases not matched to a gene. Germline CDR1 and CDR2: MNHNS and SASEGT. The CDR3 totals 13 residues. The chain's CDR3 is CASSVTSDNEQFF. In nucleotides, the CDR3 is TGTGCCAGCAGTGTTACTAGCGACAATGAGCAGTTCTTC.

The table lists this clonotype with a few counts. This chain links TRBV6-6 with TRBJ2-5, with 10 bases lining up with TRBD2. This CDR3 region has 15 residues. Unmatched junction bases numbered 9, after V lost 8 bases and J lost 3 bases. Per the germline V gene, CDR1 is MNHNY and CDR2 is SVGAGI (reference sequence). CDR3 coding DNA: TGTGCCAGCGAAAGAAGCGGGGGGGCGGAAGAGACCCAGTACTTC. Its protein product is CASERSGGAEETQYF.

The table lists this clonotype with many counts. V is TRBV20-1 and J is TRBJ2-3; the match to TRBD2 covers 11 bases. CDR3 length equals 14 residues. Germline CDR1 and CDR2: DFQATT and SNEGSKA (reference sequence). The trim removed 6 bases at V and 6 bases at J, leaving 8 bases unmatched. CDR3 nucleotide sequence: TGCAGTGCCCCCGGACTAGCGGGTGCGGATACGCAGTATTTT. This encodes CSAPGLAGADTQYF.

This chain links TRBV6-5 with TRBJ1-2; D unresolved. The CDR3 extends over 15 amino acids. V lost 0 bases to trimming and J lost 4 bases, with 12 bases between them. Germline CDR1 reads MNHEY; CDR2 reads SVGAGI. As DNA, the CDR3 is TGTGCCAGCAGTTACTCTTCCGGGGATATCTATGGCTACACCTTC. Residues: CASSYSSGDIYGYTF.

The chain joins TRBV20-1 to TRBJ2-7, with 12 bases matching TRBD2. The CDR3 has 15 residues. Trimming at V came to 3 bases and at J to 6 bases, leaving 9 bases not matched to a gene. The V gene's germline CDR1 is DFQATT and CDR2 SNEGSKA (reference sequence). CDR3 amino acids: CSASKPSGRAIEQYF. DNA of the CDR3: TGCAGTGCTAGCAAGCCTAGCGGGAGGGCCATCGAGCAGTACTTC.

A remark on this clonotype: A much larger clone lies one base from this, so it may be a read error. The chain couples TRBV5-5 to TRBJ2-3, with 8 nucleotides matching TRBD1. Germline-derived CDR1 and CDR2 are SGHKS and YYEKEE (reference sequence). There are 14 residues in the CDR3. Trimming at V came to 3 bases and at J to 2 bases, leaving 2 bases not matched to a gene. The CDR3 coding sequence is TGTGCCAGCAGCTGGACAGGGACCACAGATACGCAGTATTTT. It codes for CASSWTGTTDTQYF. The complete variable domain, with remaining parts taken from reference TRBV5-5 and TRBJ2-3, reads DAGVTQSPTHLIKTRGQQVTLRCSPISGHKSVSWYQQVLGQGPQFIFQYYEKEERGRGNFPDRFSARQFPNYSSELNVNALLLGDSALYLCASSWTGTTDTQYFGPGTRLTVL.

This clonotype showed up many times. The chain uses TRBV20-1 and TRBJ2-3, with 8 bases that match TRBD2. The CDR3 is 13 residues long. The V and J ends lost 2 bases and 5 bases, in that order; junction bases with no gene match: 3. From germline, CDR1 is DFQATT and CDR2 SNEGSKA (reference sequence). Here the CDR3 reads CSARPGGQDTQYF. CDR3 sequence (DNA): TGCAGTGCTAGACCGGGAGGGCAAGATACGCAGTATTTT.

This clonotype was seen ten or more times. The rearrangement links TRBV7-2 to TRBJ2-2; D gene unclear. The CDR3 runs to 12 residues. Germline V gene lookup returns CDR1 SGHTA and CDR2 FQGNSA. Trimming took 1 base from V and 7 from J, leaving 4 bases between them. The CDR3 DNA sequence: TGTGCCAGCAGCTTAGGCTACGGGGAGCTGTTTTTT. This codes for CASSLGYGELFF.

The table lists this clonotype with a few counts. This sequence joins TRBV19 and TRBJ2-1, with TRBD2 matching 14 bases. V was clipped by 5 bases and J by 2 bases; unmatched bases: 5. Germline-derived CDR1 and CDR2 are LNHDA and SQIVND (reference sequence). CDR3 length: 17 residues. CDR3 coding DNA: TGTGCCAGTAGTCCAAGACTAGCGGGGGGGCCCTACAATGAGCAGTTCTTC. Its protein is CASSPRLAGGPYNEQFF.

This clonotype occurred many times. The J gene is TRBJ2-5, the V gene TRBV12-5; the D gene is possibly TRBD2 (6 bases). The CDR3 extends over 15 amino acids. Germline-derived CDR1 and CDR2 are LGHNT and FRNRAP. Trimming stripped 6 bases from V and 5 bases from J, with 19 bases between. The CDR3, as DNA: TGTGCTAGTGGGCACGATGTGGGACTCAGCGAGACCCAGTACTTC. Protein sequence: CASGHDVGLSETQYF. Using reference TRBV12-5 and TRBJ2-5 for the parts outside the CDR3, the full variable domain is DARVTQTPRHKVTEMGQEVTMRCQPILGHNTVFWYRQTMMQGLELLAYFRNRAPLDDSGMPKDRFSAEMPDATLATLKIQPSEPRDSAVYFCASGHDVGLSETQYFGPGTRLLVL.

V is TRBV5-1 and J is TRBJ1-2; TRBD1 matches 10 bases. Looked up from germline, CDR1 is SGHRS and CDR2 is YFSETQ. Losses at the gene ends were 4 bases for V and 8 bases for J; bases not matched to a gene: 8. The CDR3 sequence is 14 residues long. CDR3 DNA sequence: TGCGCCAGCAGCCGCGGACAGGGGGTAGAGGGCTACACCTTC. Protein product: CASSRGQGVEGYTF. Based on the CDR3 plus reference TRBV5-1 and TRBJ1-2, the full variable domain is KAGVTQTPRYLIKTRGQQVTLSCSPISGHRSVSWYQQTPGQGLQFLFEYFSETQRNKGNFPGRFSGRQFSNSRSEMNVSTLELGDSALYLCASSRGQGVEGYTFGSGTRLTVV.

This clonotype came up many times. This chain uses TRBV12-5 with TRBJ2-7; D is uncertain. Per the germline V gene, CDR1 is LGHNT and CDR2 is FRNRAP. V was clipped by 5 bases and J by 2 bases, with 7 bases between them. The CDR3 is 12 amino acids. CDR3 residues: CASGHGTYEQYF. In DNA form, the CDR3 reads TGTGCTAGTGGTCACGGCACCTACGAGCAGTACTTC.

As to this clonotype: A read error may explain this, as a much larger clone is one base away. This chain links TRBV19 with TRBJ2-3; tentative D call: TRBD2 (6 bases). The CDR3 covers 15 residues. Germline lookup yields CDR1 LNHDA and CDR2 SQIVND (reference sequence). The germline V and J ends were trimmed by 3 bases and 5 bases, with 15 bases remaining between them. The CDR3 is CASSISGDGQDTQYF. CDR3 nucleotides: TGTGCCAGTAGTATCTCGGGAGATGGACAAGATACGCAGTATTTT.

This clonotype was seen ten or more times. This chain links TRBV9 with TRBJ2-3; D uncertain. The length of the CDR3 is 13 residues. The germline V and J ends were trimmed by 4 bases and 6 bases, with 12 bases remaining between them. Per the germline V gene, CDR1 is SGDLS and CDR2 is YYNGEE. The CDR3 nucleotides read TGTGCCAGCAGCTTAGAGACATGGGATACGCAGTATTTT. Translating gives CASSLETWDTQYF.

This clonotype was seen many times. Here the CDR3 DNA reads TGTGCCAGCAGCGTAGCGGGCGGTGGAAGCTATGGCTACACCTTC. Residues: CASSVAGGGSYGYTF. This chain uses TRBV9 with TRBJ1-2; D not resolved. The CDR3 is made up of 15 amino acids. CDR1 is SGDLS and CDR2 is YYNGEE in the germline V gene. V lost 0 bases and J 4 bases, leaving 13 bases between the germline ends.

As concerns this clonotype: The junction and the germline gene differ at one end; a read error may be behind it. V gene TRBV6-5 combines with J gene TRBJ2-2; D is perhaps TRBD2 (5 bases). The CDR3 extends over 14 amino acids. The germline V gene encodes CDR1 MNHEY and CDR2 SVGAGI. The CDR3 loop reads CAGSHSWRTGELFF. In DNA form, the CDR3 reads TGTGCCGGCAGTCACTCGTGGAGGACCGGGGAGCTGTTTTTT.

This chain uses TRBV7-2 with TRBJ1-1; no definite D call. The CDR3 extends over 15 amino acids. The V end was cut by 0 bases, the J end by 1 base, with 9 bases between. The germline V gene encodes CDR1 SGHTA and CDR2 FQGNSA. CDR3: CASSLAPRSNTEAFF. The CDR3 coding sequence is TGTGCCAGCAGCTTAGCCCCGAGATCGAACACTGAAGCTTTCTTT.

This clonotype has a count of ten or more. The V and J genes are TRBV3-1 and TRBJ2-7, with TRBD2 matching over 11 bases. The germline V gene encodes CDR1 LGHDT and CDR2 YNNKEL (reference sequence). The CDR3 extends over 16 amino acids. V was pared by 7 bases and J by 5 bases, with 13 bases of the junction left unmatched. The CDR3, as DNA: TGTGCCAGCACCACAAGGATTACTAGCGGGAGACACGAGCAGTACTTC. As protein: CASTTRITSGRHEQYF.

This clonotype occurred many times. This sequence joins TRBV3-1 and TRBJ1-5, with 7 bases aligning to TRBD1. The CDR3 runs to 14 residues. Germline-derived CDR1 and CDR2 are LGHDT and YNNKEL (reference sequence). J lost 4 bases, V lost 3 bases, and 3 bases had no gene match. CDR3 in amino acids: CASSHSGGNQPQHF. The DNA of the CDR3 is TGTGCCAGCAGCCATTCAGGGGGTAATCAGCCCCAGCATTTT.

This clonotype was seen many times. V usage is TRBV18 and J usage is TRBJ2-5, with D possibly being TRBD2 (7 bases). The germline V gene has CDR1 KGHSH and CDR2 LQKENI. V shed 2 bases and J shed 4 bases, with 17 bases lying between them. CDR3 length: 16 amino acids. The CDR3 nucleotides are TGTGCCAGCTCACCATCCCTCGGGGGGCCTGGAGAGACCCAGTACTTC. Translation gives CASSPSLGGPGETQYF.

This clonotype showed up many times. The gene calls are TRBV10-3 and TRBJ2-7, with D unclear. Trimming left V 0 bases short and J 0 bases short, with 18 bases between. The germline CDR1 and CDR2 sequences are ENHRY and SYGVKD. The CDR3 extends over 18 amino acids. For the CDR3, the DNA is TGTGCCATCAGTGAGTCCGAGGTTGTTCCTACGGACTCCTACGAGCAGTACTTC. This translates into CAISESEVVPTDSYEQYF.